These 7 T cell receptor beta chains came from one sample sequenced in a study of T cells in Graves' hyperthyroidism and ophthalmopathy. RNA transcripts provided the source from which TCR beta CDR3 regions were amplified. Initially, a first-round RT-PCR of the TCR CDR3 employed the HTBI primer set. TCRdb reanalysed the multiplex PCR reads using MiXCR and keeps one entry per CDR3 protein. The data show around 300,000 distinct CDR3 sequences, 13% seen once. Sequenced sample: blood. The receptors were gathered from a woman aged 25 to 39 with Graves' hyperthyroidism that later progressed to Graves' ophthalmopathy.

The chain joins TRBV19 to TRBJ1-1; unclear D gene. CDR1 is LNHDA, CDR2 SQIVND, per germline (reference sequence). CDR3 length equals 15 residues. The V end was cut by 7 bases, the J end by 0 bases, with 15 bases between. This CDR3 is CASTLEAELNTEAFF. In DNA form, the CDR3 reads TGTGCCAGTACCCTGGAGGCAGAGTTGAACACTGAAGCTTTCTTT.

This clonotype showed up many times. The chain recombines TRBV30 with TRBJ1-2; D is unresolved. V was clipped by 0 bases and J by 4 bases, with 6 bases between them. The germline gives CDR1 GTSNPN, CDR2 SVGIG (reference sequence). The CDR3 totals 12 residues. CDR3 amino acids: CAWSVKFYGYTF. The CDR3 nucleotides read TGTGCCTGGAGTGTAAAGTTCTATGGCTACACCTTC.

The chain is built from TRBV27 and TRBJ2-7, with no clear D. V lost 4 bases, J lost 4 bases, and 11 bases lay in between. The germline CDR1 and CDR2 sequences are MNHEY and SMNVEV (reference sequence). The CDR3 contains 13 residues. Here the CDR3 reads CASSYGPDYEQYF. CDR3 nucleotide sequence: TGTGCCAGCAGTTACGGACCCGATTACGAGCAGTACTTC.

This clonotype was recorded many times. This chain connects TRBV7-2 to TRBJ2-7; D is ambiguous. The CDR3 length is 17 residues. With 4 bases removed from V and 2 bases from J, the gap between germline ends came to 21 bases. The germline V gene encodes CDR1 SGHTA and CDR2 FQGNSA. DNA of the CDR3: TGTGCCAGCAGCTCGGACGGGTTGGCTGCAGAACCCTACGAGCAGTACTTC. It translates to CASSSDGLAAEPYEQYF.

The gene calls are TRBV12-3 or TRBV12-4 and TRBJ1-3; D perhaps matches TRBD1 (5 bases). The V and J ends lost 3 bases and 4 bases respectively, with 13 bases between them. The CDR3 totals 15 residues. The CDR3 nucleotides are TGTGCCAGCAGTTTCCCACAGGAAGGGGGAAACACCATATATTTT. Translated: CASSFPQEGGNTIYF.

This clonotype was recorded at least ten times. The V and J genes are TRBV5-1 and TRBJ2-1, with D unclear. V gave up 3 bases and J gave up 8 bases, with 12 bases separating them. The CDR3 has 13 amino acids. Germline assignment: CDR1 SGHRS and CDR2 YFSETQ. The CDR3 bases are TGCGCCAGCAGCTCCAGTATCCAAGATGAGCAGTTCTTC. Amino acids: CASSSSIQDEQFF.

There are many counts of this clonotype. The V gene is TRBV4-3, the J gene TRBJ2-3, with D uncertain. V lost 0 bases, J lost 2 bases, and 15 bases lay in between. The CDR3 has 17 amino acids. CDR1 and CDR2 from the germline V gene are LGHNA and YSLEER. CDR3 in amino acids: CASSQEGIATFTDTQYF. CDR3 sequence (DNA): TGCGCCAGCAGCCAAGAGGGAATCGCGACTTTCACAGATACGCAGTATTTT.